This T cell receptor beta chain was sequenced during a study of CD8 T cells in ankylosing spondylitis. One entry per CDR3 protein results from TCRdb running MiXCR on the 5' RACE reads. The repertoire holds tens of thousands of distinct CDR3 sequences, with 6% to 7.5% as singletons. In this sample, this clonotype turned up many times. Its antigen remains unknown. Study-wide points: Matched ankylosing spondylitis synovial fluid reportedly contained a significantly enriched population of disease-linked clones. Previously reported in reactive arthritis synovial fluid and blood were some of the motif variants.

Germline V gene lookup returns CDR1 SQVTM and CDR2 ANQGSEA. The CDR3 sequence is 13 residues long. V was trimmed by 1 base and J by 6 bases, leaving 12 bases between them. The chain combines TRBV29-1 with TRBJ1-2; a weak D match, TRBD1 (5 bases). The sequence was obtained from a female donor with ankylosing spondylitis or in good health (not recorded which). Sequencing was performed on blood, either unsorted or a sorted T cell fraction (not recorded which). This CDR3 is CSVEADNADGYTF. CDR3 in DNA: TGCAGCGTTGAAGCGGACAACGCGGATGGCTACACCTTC.